The present entry profiles one T cell receptor beta chain with its context. TCRdb's table, derived via immunoSEQ multiplex PCR, lists solely in-frame clones and lacks some. The sample includes 250,000 to 350,000 clones, 89% of them seen just once. This sample stems from a study of blood T cell repertoires in COVID-19. Study as a whole: Samples of COVID-19 (acute and convalescent) were obtained from the United States, Italy and Spain.

V was pared by 5 bases and J by 3 bases, with 8 bases of the junction left unmatched. The CDR3 runs 15 residues. CDR1 is SGHVS, CDR2 FQNEAQ, per germline. The TCR was taken from a woman aged 40-49 years who had recovered from COVID-19. This rearrangement joins TRBV7-8 to TRBJ2-7; TRBD1 matches 9 bases. The sequenced material came from peripheral blood. This CDR3 reads CASSHPGQGIYEQYF. CDR3 nucleotides: TGTGCCAGCAGCCACCCGGGACAGGGCATCTACGAGCAGTACTTC. Full variable domain (missing parts from reference TRBV7-8 and TRBJ2-7): GAGVSQSPRYKVAKRGQDVALRCDPISGHVSLFWYQQALGQGPEFLTYFQNEAQLDKSGLPSDRFFAERPEGSVSTLKIQRTQQEDSAVYLCASSHPGQGIYEQYFGPGTRLTVT.